Shown below are 32 T cell receptor beta chains from a single sample sequenced in a study of a mutant IDH1 vaccine in newly diagnosed glioma. Sequenced by immunoSEQ multiplex PCR; TCRdb stores in-frame clones only, minus some. The sample consists of under 65,000 clones, roughly 80% of them appearing once. The time point denotes: baseline, week 1 (first vaccination visit). As to treatment: pre-vaccination baseline after standard-of-care therapy. The specimen comprised PBMCs, sampled from a glioma patient treated with radiotherapy, temozolomide or both. These TCRs come from a man younger than 35 with glioma.

The rearrangement joins TRBV18 to TRBJ2-7; D may correspond to TRBD1 or TRBD2 (6 bases each). The CDR3 length is 13 residues. CDR1 KGHSH and CDR2 LQKENI come from the germline V gene. The germline V and J ends were trimmed by 0 bases and 6 bases, with 9 bases remaining between them. The CDR3 DNA follows: TGTGCCAGCTCACCACCGGAGGGGGGCGAGCAGTACTTC. It translates to CASSPPEGGEQYF.

The chain combines TRBV6-6 with TRBJ2-1, with 8 bases identical to TRBD2. V was clipped by 2 bases and J by 5 bases; unmatched bases: 5. The CDR3 extends over 15 amino acids. From germline, CDR1 is MNHNY and CDR2 SVGAGI (reference sequence). This chain's CDR3 is CASSYGGGPNNEQFF. The CDR3 coding sequence is TGTGCCAGCAGTTACGGCGGGGGGCCAAACAATGAGCAGTTCTTC.

V gene TRBV6-5 combines with J gene TRBJ2-3; 10 nucleotides match TRBD2. Germline CDR1 and CDR2: MNHEY and SVGAGI. The trim removed 2 bases at V and 3 bases at J, leaving 5 bases unmatched. This CDR3 comprises 16 residues. CDR3 sequence reads: CASSYHPSGGTDTQYF. The DNA for the CDR3 is TGTGCCAGCAGTTACCACCCTAGCGGGGGAACAGATACGCAGTATTTT.

CDR3 region: CASSQIGGNGYTF. The CDR3 coding sequence is TGCGCCAGCAGCCAGATAGGGGGGAACGGCTACACCTTC. The chain uses TRBV4-1 and TRBJ1-2, with a weak D call TRBD1 (6 bases). Germline values: CDR1 MGHRA, CDR2 YSYEKL. This CDR3 spans 13 amino acids. Trimming took 3 bases from V and 8 from J, leaving 13 bases between them.

The CDR3 sequence is CASSQDLIDGRGNTIYF. CDR3 DNA: TGCGCCAGCAGCCAAGATCTTATCGACGGAAGGGGAAACACCATATATTTT. The rearrangement links TRBV4-1 to TRBJ1-3; D is undetermined. The V gene lost 0 bases and the J gene lost 4 bases, with 16 bases spanning the gap. Germline-derived CDR1 and CDR2 are MGHRA and YSYEKL. This CDR3 region has 17 residues.

J is TRBJ2-7 and V is TRBV30; possibly TRBD1 or TRBD2 for D (6 bases each). The germline V gene encodes CDR1 GTSNPN and CDR2 SVGIG (reference sequence). V lost 4 bases and J lost 0, with 19 bases in between. The CDR3 runs to 16 residues. CDR3 sequence reads: CAWTPPGAITSYEQYF. In nucleotides, the CDR3 is TGTGCCTGGACTCCCCCGGGGGCAATCACCTCCTACGAGCAGTACTTC.

The chain employs TRBV6-5 and TRBJ2-1; 8 nucleotides match TRBD1. Germline lookup yields CDR1 MNHEY and CDR2 SVGAGI. V shed 0 bases, J shed 6 bases, and the junction held 7 bases outside the gene matches. The CDR3 length is 16 residues. CDR3 protein: CASSYSRGQVANEQFF. In DNA, the CDR3 is TGTGCCAGCAGTTACTCGAGGGGACAGGTTGCCAATGAGCAGTTCTTC.

V gene TRBV14 combines with J gene TRBJ2-5, with D perhaps matching TRBD1 (6 bases). The CDR3 has 16 amino acids. Germline lookup yields CDR1 SGHDN and CDR2 FVKESK. V was pared by 0 bases and J by 4 bases, with 15 bases between. The CDR3 protein is CASSQEYRATGETQYF. As DNA, the CDR3 is TGTGCCAGCAGCCAAGAGTACAGGGCGACGGGAGAGACCCAGTACTTC.

V is TRBV7-8 and J is TRBJ1-5, with a weak D call TRBD1 (5 bases). This CDR3 spans 14 amino acids. In germline, CDR1 is SGHVS, CDR2 FQNEAQ. Trimming removed 5 bases from V and 6 bases from J, with 14 bases in between. CDR3 sequence: CASSQTELSQPQHF. In DNA form, the CDR3 reads TGTGCCAGCAGCCAGACAGAATTAAGTCAGCCCCAGCATTTT.

About this clone: The limits of the CDR3 on the DNA are not certain, so only TCRdb's listed CDR3 is given. The chain uses TRBV4-1 and TRBJ1-4. With termini counted, the CDR3 has 18 amino acids. CDR1 and CDR2 (germline): MGHRA, YSYEKL. The CDR3 here is CASSQDASSSGTNEKLFF.

The chain has TRBV5-4 and TRBJ2-1; TRBD2 aligns across 10 bases. The length of the CDR3 is 16 residues. The germline V gene encodes CDR1 SGHNT and CDR2 YYREEE (reference sequence). With V trimmed by 4 bases and J by 4 bases, 8 bases remained unmatched. This chain's CDR3 is CASSPGWTSGYNEQFF. The DNA of the CDR3 is TGTGCCAGCAGCCCGGGGTGGACTAGCGGTTACAATGAGCAGTTCTTC. Full variable domain (outside the CDR3, taken from reference TRBV5-4 and TRBJ2-1): ETGVTQSPTHLIKTRGQQVTLRCSSQSGHNTVSWYQQALGQGPQFIFQYYREEENGRGNFPPRFSGLQFPNYSSELNVNALELDDSALYLCASSPGWTSGYNEQFFGPGTRLTVL.

The chain combines TRBV7-9 with TRBJ1-3, with 10 bases aligning to TRBD1. Trimming removed 2 bases from V and 5 bases from J; junction bases left unmatched: 9. CDR3 length equals 17 residues. The germline CDR1 and CDR2 sequences are SEHNR and FQNEAQ (reference sequence). The CDR3 is CASSLTVGTGDRNTIYF. CDR3 coding DNA: TGTGCCAGCAGCTTAACCGTGGGGACAGGGGATAGAAACACCATATATTTT. The variable domain in full, completed from reference TRBV7-9 and TRBJ1-3, reads DTGVSQNPRHKITKRGQNVTFRCDPISEHNRLYWYRQTLGQGPEFLTYFQNEAQLEKSRLLSDRFSAERPKGSFSTLEIQRTEQGDSAMYLCASSLTVGTGDRNTIYFGEGSWLTVV.

For this clone: One end of the junction fails to match germline, which may point to a read error. The V and J genes are TRBV7-9 and TRBJ1-2, with TRBD1 as a possible D gene (5 bases). CDR3 length: 15 amino acids. Germline V gene sequence: CDR1 SEHNR, CDR2 FQNEAQ (reference sequence). CDR3 residues: CASSQSVGEPSGYTF. The CDR3 DNA reads TGCGCCAGCAGCCAATCGGTAGGGGAACCGTCTGGCTACACCTTC.

This clone was seen a single time. The rearrangement joins TRBV11-2 to TRBJ1-4, with a possible D match to TRBD1 (5 bases). Germline V gene sequence: CDR1 SGHAT, CDR2 FQNNGV. The CDR3 consists of 15 residues. Trimming took 3 bases from V and 0 from J, leaving 8 bases between them. CDR3 loop: CASSFRDSTNEKLFF. The CDR3 nucleotides are TGTGCCAGCAGCTTTCGGGACTCAACTAATGAAAAACTGTTTTTT.

This chain uses TRBV7-8 with TRBJ1-5, with D possibly matching TRBD1 (5 bases). Looked up from germline, CDR1 is SGHVS and CDR2 is FQNEAQ. V lost 1 base, J lost 2 bases, and 12 bases lay in between. The CDR3 consists of 16 residues. The CDR3 here is CASSLGEGFGNQPQHF. CDR3 nucleotide sequence: TGTGCCAGCAGCTTAGGCGAGGGGTTTGGCAATCAGCCCCAGCATTTT.

The chain recombines TRBV18 with TRBJ2-7; D tentatively fits TRBD1 or TRBD2 (6 bases each). This CDR3 is 16 amino acids long. V was cut by 4 bases and J by 4 bases, with 20 bases left in between. Germline CDR1 reads KGHSH; CDR2 reads LQKENI. As DNA, the CDR3 is TGTGCCAGCTCACGGGGGGCTGTTGGGGCCTTGTACGAGCAGTACTTC. Its translation is CASSRGAVGALYEQYF.

This clone was seen a single time. This chain joins TRBV7-9 and TRBJ1-5, with D uncertain. Per germline, CDR1 SEHNR and CDR2 FQNEAQ (reference sequence). Trimming removed 7 bases from V and 0 bases from J, with 16 bases in between. This CDR3 has 16 amino acids. CDR3 in DNA: TGTGCCAGCACCTTGACGGATGGGGTTAGCAATCAGCCCCAGCATTTT. It yields the protein CASTLTDGVSNQPQHF.

The rearrangement joins TRBV4-2 to TRBJ1-4, with 8 bases lining up with TRBD1. The V gene's germline CDR1 is LGHNA and CDR2 YNFKEQ. V lost 2 bases to trimming and J lost 7 bases; unmatched junction nucleotides: 9. The CDR3 length is 16 residues. CDR3 loop: CASSQLTGVLGEKLFF. The CDR3 coding sequence is TGTGCCAGCAGCCAACTGACAGGGGTGCTTGGTGAAAAACTGTTTTTT.

This chain uses TRBV6-5 with TRBJ1-2; 8 nucleotides align to TRBD1. From germline, CDR1 is MNHEY and CDR2 SVGAGI. CDR3 length: 13 residues. Trimming cost V 6 bases and J 8 bases; bases outside gene matches: 8. The CDR3 DNA is TGTGCCAGCAGCTCCGACAGGGGAAGCGGCTACACCTTC. Protein sequence: CASSSDRGSGYTF.

The genes are TRBV27 and TRBJ2-2; D ambiguous. CDR1 MNHEY and CDR2 SMNVEV come from the germline V gene (reference sequence). The CDR3 extends over 13 amino acids. With 4 bases removed from V and 6 bases from J, the gap between germline ends came to 9 bases. CDR3 nucleotides: TGTGCCAGCAGTTCCACCTGGCCCGGGGAGCTGTTTTTT. As protein: CASSSTWPGELFF.

The genes are TRBV18 and TRBJ2-5; no definite D call. The CDR3 is made up of 14 amino acids. CDR1 and CDR2 (germline): KGHSH, LQKENI. The V gene lost 4 bases and the J gene lost 2 bases, with 11 bases spanning the gap. CDR3 loop: CASSLRVGQETQYF. The DNA for the CDR3 is TGTGCCAGCTCACTCCGGGTAGGGCAAGAGACCCAGTACTTC.

The rearrangement uses TRBV5-8 and TRBJ1-2; a weak D match, TRBD1 (5 bases). V was clipped by 2 bases and J by 9 bases, with 17 bases between them. CDR1 and CDR2 from the germline V gene are SGHTS and YDEGEE. The CDR3 covers 14 residues. CDR3 residues: CASSLTSLGLSYTF. For the CDR3, the DNA is TGTGCCAGCAGCTTAACCAGTTTGGGACTAAGCTACACCTTC.

This chain uses TRBV29-1 with TRBJ2-2, with D hard to call. Germline lookup yields CDR1 SQVTM and CDR2 ANQGSEA. This CDR3 comprises 12 residues. Trimming removed 4 bases from V and 5 bases from J, with 8 bases in between. CDR3 residues: CSVVLGTGELFF. The CDR3 coding sequence is TGCAGCGTTGTCTTGGGGACCGGGGAGCTGTTTTTT.

This clone has just a few counts. This chain joins TRBV4-3 and TRBJ2-1; TRBD2 matches 8 bases. Trimming took 0 bases from V and 4 from J; bases not matched to a gene: 14. Germline V gene data show CDR1 as LGHNA and CDR2 as YSLEER. This CDR3 spans 19 amino acids. The CDR3 DNA follows: TGCGCCAGCAGCCAAGATCCGGAGGGGGTAGCGGGAAGGTACAATGAGCAGTTCTTC. It encodes CASSQDPEGVAGRYNEQFF.

The chain recombines TRBV7-8 with TRBJ2-5, with D tentatively TRBD2 (5 bases). The CDR3 consists of 14 residues. V was trimmed by 0 bases and J by 4 bases, leaving 9 bases between them. Germline-derived CDR1 and CDR2 are SGHVS and FQNEAQ. The CDR3 DNA sequence: TGTGCCAGCAGCTTAGCCGGGAAGCGAGAGACCCAGTACTTC. Translating gives CASSLAGKRETQYF.

The chain carries TRBV2 and TRBJ2-7, with 11 bases that match TRBD1. In germline, CDR1 is SNHLY, CDR2 FYNNEI. The V gene end was trimmed by 10 bases and the J gene end by 5 bases; junction bases not matched to a gene: 10. This CDR3 region has 14 residues. The CDR3 DNA follows: TGTGCCATCTATAGGGACAGGGGGAGCCACGAGCAGTACTTC. Translating it yields CAIYRDRGSHEQYF. Full variable domain (remainder filled in from reference TRBV2 and TRBJ2-7): EPEVTQTPSHQVTQMGQEVILRCVPISNHLYFYWYRQILGQKVEFLVSFYNNEISEKSEIFDDQFSVERPDGSNFTLKIRSTKLEDSAMYFCAIYRDRGSHEQYFGPGTRLTVT.

This clone is medium-sized within its sample. The rearrangement links TRBV4-3 to TRBJ1-1; D remains ambiguous. The CDR3 runs 15 residues. CDR1 is LGHNA, CDR2 YSLEER, per germline. V lost 0 bases and J lost 2, with 10 bases in between. CDR3 DNA: TGCGCCAGCAGCCAAGATAGAGGTACCAACACTGAAGCTTTCTTT. Amino acid sequence: CASSQDRGTNTEAFF.

The chain carries TRBV4-2 and TRBJ2-3; D is tentatively TRBD1 or TRBD2 (5 bases each). V was pared by 1 base and J by 2 bases, with 16 bases between. Per the germline V gene, CDR1 is LGHNA and CDR2 is YNFKEQ. CDR3 size: 17 residues. CDR3 protein: CASSQGGTEQYTDTQYF. As DNA, the CDR3 is TGTGCCAGCAGCCAAGGGGGGACGGAGCAATACACAGATACGCAGTATTTT.

The chain has TRBV9 and TRBJ1-1; no clear D gene. The CDR3 is made up of 16 amino acids. Trimming stripped 3 bases from V and 2 bases from J, with 17 bases between. The germline gives CDR1 SGDLS, CDR2 YYNGEE. The CDR3 spells CASSAVTEAGNTEAFF. As DNA, the CDR3 is TGTGCCAGCAGCGCGGTCACAGAGGCGGGAAACACTGAAGCTTTCTTT.

Only a few counts were recorded for this clone. The V and J genes are TRBV6-6 and TRBJ1-5; D unresolved. With 8 bases removed from V and 9 bases from J, the gap between germline ends came to 5 bases. Per germline, CDR1 MNHNY and CDR2 SVGAGI (reference sequence). The CDR3 is made up of 9 amino acids. DNA of the CDR3: TGTGCCAGCGGGTGGCCCCAGCATTTT. Encoded protein: CASGWPQHF.

The chain has TRBV7-9 and TRBJ2-2; TRBD1 agrees at 9 bases. There are 16 residues in the CDR3. The junction had 9 bases not matched to a gene; V was cut back by 5 bases and J by 5 bases. CDR1 and CDR2 from the germline V gene are SEHNR and FQNEAQ (reference sequence). This chain's CDR3 is CASSRDRVWGTGELFF. CDR3 in DNA: TGTGCCAGCAGCCGGGACAGGGTATGGGGGACCGGGGAGCTGTTTTTT.

The chain carries TRBV9 and TRBJ1-2; D uncertain. Germline values: CDR1 SGDLS, CDR2 YYNGEE. The ends were cut back, 0 bases at V and 3 bases at J, with 12 bases in the middle. The CDR3 has 15 amino acids. In DNA form, the CDR3 reads TGTGCCAGCAGCGTAGGGAGACAACTAGACTATGGCTACACCTTC. Translation: CASSVGRQLDYGYTF.